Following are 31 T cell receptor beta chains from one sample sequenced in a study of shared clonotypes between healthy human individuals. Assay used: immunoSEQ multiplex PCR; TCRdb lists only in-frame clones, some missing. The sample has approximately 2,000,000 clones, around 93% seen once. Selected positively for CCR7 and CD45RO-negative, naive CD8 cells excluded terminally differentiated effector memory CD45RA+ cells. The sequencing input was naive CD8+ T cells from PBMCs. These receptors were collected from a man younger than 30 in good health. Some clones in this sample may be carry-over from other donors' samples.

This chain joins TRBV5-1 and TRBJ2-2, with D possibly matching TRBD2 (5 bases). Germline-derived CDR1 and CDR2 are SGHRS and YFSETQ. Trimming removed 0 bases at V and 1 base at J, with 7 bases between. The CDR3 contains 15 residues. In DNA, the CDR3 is TGCGCCAGCAGCTTGGAGCGGAAGAACACCGGGGAGCTGTTTTTT. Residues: CASSLERKNTGELFF.

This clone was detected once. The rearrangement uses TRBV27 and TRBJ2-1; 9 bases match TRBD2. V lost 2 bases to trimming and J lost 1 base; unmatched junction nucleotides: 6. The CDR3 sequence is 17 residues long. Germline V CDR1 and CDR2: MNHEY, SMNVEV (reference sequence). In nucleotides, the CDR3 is TGTGCCAGCAGTTTAATCGCTAGCGGGGTATCCTACAATGAGCAGTTCTTC. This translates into CASSLIASGVSYNEQFF.

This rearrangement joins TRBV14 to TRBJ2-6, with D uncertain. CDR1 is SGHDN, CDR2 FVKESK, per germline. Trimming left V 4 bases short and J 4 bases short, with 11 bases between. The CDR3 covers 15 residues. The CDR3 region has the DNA TGTGCCAGCAGCCCCCGCCCCTCGGGGGCCAACGTCCTGACTTTC. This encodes CASSPRPSGANVLTF.

CDR3: CASSRNNPTNEQFF. The CDR3 DNA follows: TGTGCCAGCTCGCGGAACAACCCGACAAATGAGCAGTTCTTC. This rearrangement joins TRBV6-5 to TRBJ2-1, with D unresolved. The CDR3 has 14 residues. The V and J ends lost 8 bases and 7 bases respectively, with 18 bases between them. Germline assignment: CDR1 MNHEY and CDR2 SVGAGI.

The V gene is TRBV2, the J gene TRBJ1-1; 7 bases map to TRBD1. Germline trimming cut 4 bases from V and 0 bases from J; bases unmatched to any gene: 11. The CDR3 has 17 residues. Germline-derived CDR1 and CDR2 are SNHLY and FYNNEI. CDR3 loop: CASSGARDRTMNTEAFF. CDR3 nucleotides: TGTGCCAGCAGTGGAGCCAGGGACAGAACAATGAACACTGAAGCTTTCTTT.

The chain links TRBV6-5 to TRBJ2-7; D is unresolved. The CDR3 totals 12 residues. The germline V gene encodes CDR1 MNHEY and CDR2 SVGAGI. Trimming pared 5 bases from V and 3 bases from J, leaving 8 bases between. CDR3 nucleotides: TGTGCCAGCAGTAAGAATCTCTACGAGCAGTACTTC. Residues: CASSKNLYEQYF.

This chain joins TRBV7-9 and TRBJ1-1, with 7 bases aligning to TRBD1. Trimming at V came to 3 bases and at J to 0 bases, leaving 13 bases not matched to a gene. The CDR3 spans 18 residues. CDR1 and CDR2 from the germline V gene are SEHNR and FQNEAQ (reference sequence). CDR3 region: CASSFPRDSSYMNTEAFF. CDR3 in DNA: TGTGCCAGCAGCTTTCCCCGGGACAGCAGTTACATGAACACTGAAGCTTTCTTT. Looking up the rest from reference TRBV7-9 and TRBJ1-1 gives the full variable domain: DTGVSQNPRHKITKRGQNVTFRCDPISEHNRLYWYRQTLGQGPEFLTYFQNEAQLEKSRLLSDRFSAERPKGSFSTLEIQRTEQGDSAMYLCASSFPRDSSYMNTEAFFGQGTRLTVV.

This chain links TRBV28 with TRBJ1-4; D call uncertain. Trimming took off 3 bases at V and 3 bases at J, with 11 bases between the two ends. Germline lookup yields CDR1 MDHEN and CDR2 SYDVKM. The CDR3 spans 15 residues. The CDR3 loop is CASSFVSDANEKLFF. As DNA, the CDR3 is TGTGCCAGCAGTTTTGTAAGTGACGCTAATGAAAAACTGTTTTTT.

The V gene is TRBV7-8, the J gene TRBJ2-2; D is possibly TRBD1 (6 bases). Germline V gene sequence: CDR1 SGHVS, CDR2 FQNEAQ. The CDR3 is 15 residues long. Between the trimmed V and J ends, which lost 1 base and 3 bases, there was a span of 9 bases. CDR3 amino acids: CASSLGRTDTGELFF. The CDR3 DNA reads TGTGCCAGCAGCTTAGGCAGGACAGACACCGGGGAGCTGTTTTTT.

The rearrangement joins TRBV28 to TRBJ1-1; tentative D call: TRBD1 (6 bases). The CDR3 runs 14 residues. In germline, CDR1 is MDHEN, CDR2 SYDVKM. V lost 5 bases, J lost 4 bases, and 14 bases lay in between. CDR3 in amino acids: CASSPLIRGTEAFF. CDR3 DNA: TGTGCCAGCAGTCCCCTCATCAGGGGCACTGAAGCTTTCTTT.

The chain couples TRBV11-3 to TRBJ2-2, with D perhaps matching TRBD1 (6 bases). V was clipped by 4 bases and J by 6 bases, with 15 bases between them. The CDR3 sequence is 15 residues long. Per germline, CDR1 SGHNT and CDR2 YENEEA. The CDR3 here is CASSSRDTQPGELFF. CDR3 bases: TGTGCCAGCAGCTCTCGGGACACCCAGCCCGGGGAGCTGTTTTTT.

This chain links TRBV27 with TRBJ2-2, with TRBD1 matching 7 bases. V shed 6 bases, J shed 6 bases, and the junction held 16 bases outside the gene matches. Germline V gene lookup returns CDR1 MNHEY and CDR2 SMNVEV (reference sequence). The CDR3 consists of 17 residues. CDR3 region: CASRPGQINPGAGELFF. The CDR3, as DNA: TGTGCCAGCAGGCCGGGACAGATTAACCCCGGCGCCGGGGAGCTGTTTTTT.

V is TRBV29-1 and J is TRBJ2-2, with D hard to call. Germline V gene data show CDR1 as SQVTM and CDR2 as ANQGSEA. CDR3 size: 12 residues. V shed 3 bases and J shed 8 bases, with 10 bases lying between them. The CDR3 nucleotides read TGCAGCGTTGACTTCCGGGCTGGGGAGCTGTTTTTT. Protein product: CSVDFRAGELFF.

The CDR3 is CASSVEAEDRDGYEQFF. CDR3 in DNA: TGTGCCAGCAGCGTAGAAGCGGAGGACAGGGATGGTTATGAGCAGTTCTTC. The chain couples TRBV9 to TRBJ2-1; 8 nucleotides agree with TRBD1. J lost 8 bases, V lost 0 bases, and 13 bases had no gene match. Germline V gives CDR1 SGDLS, CDR2 YYNGEE. The CDR3 runs 17 residues.

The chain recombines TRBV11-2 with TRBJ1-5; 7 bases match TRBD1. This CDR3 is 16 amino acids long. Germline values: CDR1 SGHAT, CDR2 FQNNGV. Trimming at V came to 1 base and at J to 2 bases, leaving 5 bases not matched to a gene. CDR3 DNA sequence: TGTGCCAGCAGCTTAGGTAACAGGGGTGGCAATCAGCCCCAGCATTTT. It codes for CASSLGNRGGNQPQHF.

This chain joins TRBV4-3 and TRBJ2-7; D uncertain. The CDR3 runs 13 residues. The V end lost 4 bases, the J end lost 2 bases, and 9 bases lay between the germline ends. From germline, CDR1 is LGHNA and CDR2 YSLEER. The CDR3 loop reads CASSRGPTYEQYF. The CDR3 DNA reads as TGCGCCAGCAGCCGAGGACCGACCTACGAGCAGTACTTC.

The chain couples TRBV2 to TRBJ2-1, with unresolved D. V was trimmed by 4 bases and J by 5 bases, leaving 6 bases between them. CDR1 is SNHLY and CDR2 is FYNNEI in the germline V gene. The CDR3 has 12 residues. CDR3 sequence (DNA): TGTGCCAGCAGTGGGGGTAACAATGAGCAGTTCTTC. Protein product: CASSGGNNEQFF. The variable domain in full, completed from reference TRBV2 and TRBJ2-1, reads EPEVTQTPSHQVTQMGQEVILRCVPISNHLYFYWYRQILGQKVEFLVSFYNNEISEKSEIFDDQFSVERPDGSNFTLKIRSTKLEDSAMYFCASSGGNNEQFFGPGTRLTVL.

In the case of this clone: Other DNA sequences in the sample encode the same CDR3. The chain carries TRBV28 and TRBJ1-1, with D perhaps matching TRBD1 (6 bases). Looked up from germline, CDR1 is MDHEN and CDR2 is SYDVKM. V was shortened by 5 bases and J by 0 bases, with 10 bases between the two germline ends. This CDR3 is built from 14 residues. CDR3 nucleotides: TGTGCCAGCAGTCCGTGGACAGTGAACACTGAAGCTTTCTTT. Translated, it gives CASSPWTVNTEAFF.

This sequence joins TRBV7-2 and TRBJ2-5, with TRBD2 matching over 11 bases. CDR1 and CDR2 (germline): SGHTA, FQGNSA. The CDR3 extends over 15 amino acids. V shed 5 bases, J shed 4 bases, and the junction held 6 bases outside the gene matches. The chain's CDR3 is CASSRIAGGRETQYF. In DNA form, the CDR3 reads TGTGCCAGCAGCCGGATAGCGGGAGGGCGAGAGACCCAGTACTTC.

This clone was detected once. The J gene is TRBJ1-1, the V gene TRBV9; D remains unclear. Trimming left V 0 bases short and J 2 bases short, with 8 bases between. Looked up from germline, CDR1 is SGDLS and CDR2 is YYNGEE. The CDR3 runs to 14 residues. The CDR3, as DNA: TGTGCCAGCAGCGTAGAGGGCTTTAACACTGAAGCTTTCTTT. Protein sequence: CASSVEGFNTEAFF.

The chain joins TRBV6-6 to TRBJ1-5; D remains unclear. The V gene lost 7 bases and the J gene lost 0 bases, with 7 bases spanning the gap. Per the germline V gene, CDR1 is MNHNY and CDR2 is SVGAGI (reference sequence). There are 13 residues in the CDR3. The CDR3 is CASKLHSNQPQHF. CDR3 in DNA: TGTGCCAGCAAGCTCCATAGCAATCAGCCCCAGCATTTT.

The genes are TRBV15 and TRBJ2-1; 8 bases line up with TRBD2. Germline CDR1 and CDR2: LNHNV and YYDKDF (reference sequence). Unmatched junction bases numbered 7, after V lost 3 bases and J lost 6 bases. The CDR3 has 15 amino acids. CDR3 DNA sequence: TGTGCCACCAGCAGGAGCGGGAGAGAAACCAATGAGCAGTTCTTC. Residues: CATSRSGRETNEQFF.

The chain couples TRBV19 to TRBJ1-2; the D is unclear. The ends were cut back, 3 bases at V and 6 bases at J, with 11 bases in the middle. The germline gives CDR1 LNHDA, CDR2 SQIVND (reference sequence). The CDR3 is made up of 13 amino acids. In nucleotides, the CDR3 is TGTGCCAGTAGTATGGTAGTTATCGATGGCTACACCTTC. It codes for CASSMVVIDGYTF.

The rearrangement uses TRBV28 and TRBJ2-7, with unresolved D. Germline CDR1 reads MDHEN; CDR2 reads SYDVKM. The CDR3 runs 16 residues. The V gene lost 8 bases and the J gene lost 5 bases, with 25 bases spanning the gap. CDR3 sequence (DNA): TGTGCCAGCGGTCCCTCTAACGACATAGGCCGGGACGAGCAGTACTTC. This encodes CASGPSNDIGRDEQYF.

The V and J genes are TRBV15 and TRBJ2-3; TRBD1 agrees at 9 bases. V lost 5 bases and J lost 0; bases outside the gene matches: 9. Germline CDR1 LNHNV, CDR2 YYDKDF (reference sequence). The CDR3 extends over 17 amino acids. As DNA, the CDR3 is TGTGCCACCAGCGACCGAACCGGGACAGGGAGCACAGATACGCAGTATTTT. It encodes CATSDRTGTGSTDTQYF. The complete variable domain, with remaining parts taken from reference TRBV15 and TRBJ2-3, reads DAMVIQNPRYQVTQFGKPVTLSCSQTLNHNVMYWYQQKSSQAPKLLFHYYDKDFNNEADTPDNFQSRRPNTSFCFLDIRSPGLGDTAMYLCATSDRTGTGSTDTQYFGPGTRLTVL.

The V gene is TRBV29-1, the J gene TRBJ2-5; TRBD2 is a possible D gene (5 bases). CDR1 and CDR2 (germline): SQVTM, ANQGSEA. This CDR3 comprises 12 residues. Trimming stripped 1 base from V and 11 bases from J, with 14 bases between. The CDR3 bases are TGCAGCGTTGAAGGGACTCCCCACCGGCAGTACTTC. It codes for CSVEGTPHRQYF.

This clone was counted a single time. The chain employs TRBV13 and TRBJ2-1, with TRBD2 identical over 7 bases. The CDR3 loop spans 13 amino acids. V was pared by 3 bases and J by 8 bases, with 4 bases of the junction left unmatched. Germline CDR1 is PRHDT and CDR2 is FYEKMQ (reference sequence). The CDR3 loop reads CASSFWGRDEQFF. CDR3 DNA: TGTGCCAGCAGCTTCTGGGGGAGGGATGAGCAGTTCTTC.

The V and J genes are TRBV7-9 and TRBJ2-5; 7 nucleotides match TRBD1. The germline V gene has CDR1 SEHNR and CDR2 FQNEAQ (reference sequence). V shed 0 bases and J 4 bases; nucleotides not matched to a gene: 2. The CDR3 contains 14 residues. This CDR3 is CASSLAAGGETQYF. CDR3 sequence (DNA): TGTGCCAGCAGCTTAGCGGCAGGGGGAGAGACCCAGTACTTC.

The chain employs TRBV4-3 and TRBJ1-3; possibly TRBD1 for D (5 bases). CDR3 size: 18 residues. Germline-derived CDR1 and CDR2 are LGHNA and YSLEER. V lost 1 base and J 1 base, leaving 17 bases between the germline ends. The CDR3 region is CASSQVRLLAGSGNTIYF. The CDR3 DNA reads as TGCGCCAGCAGCCAAGTCAGGTTACTGGCAGGGTCTGGAAACACCATATATTTT.

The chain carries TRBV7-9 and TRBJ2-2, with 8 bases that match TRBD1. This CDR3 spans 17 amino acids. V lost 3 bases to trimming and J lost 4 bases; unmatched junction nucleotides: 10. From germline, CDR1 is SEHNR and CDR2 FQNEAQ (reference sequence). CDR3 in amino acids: CASSFRTGRSATGELFF. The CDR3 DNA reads TGTGCCAGCAGCTTCCGGACAGGGAGGTCGGCCACCGGGGAGCTGTTTTTT.

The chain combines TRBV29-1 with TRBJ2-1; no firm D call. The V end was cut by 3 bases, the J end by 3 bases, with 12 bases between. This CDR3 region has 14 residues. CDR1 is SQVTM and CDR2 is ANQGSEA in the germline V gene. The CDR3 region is CSVDAASFYNEQFF. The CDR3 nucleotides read TGCAGCGTTGATGCAGCTAGTTTCTACAATGAGCAGTTCTTC.